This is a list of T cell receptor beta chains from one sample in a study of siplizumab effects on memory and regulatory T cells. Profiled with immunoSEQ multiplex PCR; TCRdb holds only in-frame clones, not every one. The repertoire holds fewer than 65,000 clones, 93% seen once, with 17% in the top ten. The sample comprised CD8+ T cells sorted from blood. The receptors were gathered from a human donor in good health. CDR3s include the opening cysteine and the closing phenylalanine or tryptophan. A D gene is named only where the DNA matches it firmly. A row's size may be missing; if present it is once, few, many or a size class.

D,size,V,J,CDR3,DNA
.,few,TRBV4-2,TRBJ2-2,CASSQSGNTGELFF,TGTGCCAGCAGCCAAAGCGGTAACACCGGGGAGCTGTTTTTT
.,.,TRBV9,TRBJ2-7,CASSVGGPSSYEQYF,TGTGCCAGCAGCGTAGGCGGACCGAGCTCCTACGAGCAGTACTTC
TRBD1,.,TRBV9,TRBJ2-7,CASSAGTDYEQYF,TGTGCCAGCAGCGCCGGGACAGACTACGAGCAGTACTTC
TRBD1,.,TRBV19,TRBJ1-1,CASSIRGLLDRGLDVNTEAFF,TGTGCCAGTAGTATCCGAGGGTTGCTTGACAGGGGGTTGGATGTGAACACTGAAGCTTTCTTT
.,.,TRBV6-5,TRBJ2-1,CASSRWRSNEQFF,TGTGCCAGCAGTCGCTGGAGGAGCAATGAGCAGTTCTTC
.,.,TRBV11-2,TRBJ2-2,CASSESRDFRLFF,TGTGCCAGCAGCGAGTCAAGGGATTTTAGGTTGTTTTTT
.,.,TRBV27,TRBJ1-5,CASSLSTSQPQHF,TGTGCCAGCAGTTTATCGACGTCTCAGCCCCAGCATTTT
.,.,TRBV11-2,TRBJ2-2,CASSSNIGYKYLASGELFF,TGTGCCAGCAGCTCCAATATCGGATACAAATATCTCGCTTCCGGGGAGCTGTTTTTT
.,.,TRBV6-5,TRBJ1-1,CASSPSQGGGAEAFF,TGTGCCAGCAGCCCCAGCCAGGGAGGAGGCGCTGAAGCTTTCTTT
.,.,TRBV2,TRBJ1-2,CASSDPRTADGYTF,TGTGCCAGCAGTGACCCTCGTACAGCCGATGGCTACACCTTC
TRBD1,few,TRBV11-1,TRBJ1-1,CASSSGQVEAFF,TGTGCCAGCAGCTCCGGACAGGTTGAAGCTTTCTTT
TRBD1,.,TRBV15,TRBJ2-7,CATSLRQGRPGEQYF,TGTGCCACCAGCCTCCGACAGGGGCGACCGGGAGAGCAGTACTTC
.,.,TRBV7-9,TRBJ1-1,CASSLVKGQNTEAFF,TGTGCCAGCAGCTTAGTCAAGGGGCAGAACACTGAAGCTTTCTTT
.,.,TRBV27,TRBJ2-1,CASSVTVWGPYNEQFF,TGTGCCAGCAGTGTGACAGTATGGGGACCCTACAATGAGCAGTTCTTC
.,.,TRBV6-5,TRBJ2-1,CASSYGTGYNEQFF,TGTGCCAGCAGTTACGGAACAGGGTACAATGAGCAGTTCTTC
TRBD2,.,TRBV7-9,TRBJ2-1,CASSLAGILAGTYNEQFF,TGTGCCAGCAGCTTAGCGGGAATACTAGCGGGAACCTACAATGAGCAGTTCTTC
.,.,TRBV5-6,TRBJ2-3,CASSLGLLTDTQYF,TGTGCCAGCAGCTTGGGACTACTAACAGATACGCAGTATTTT
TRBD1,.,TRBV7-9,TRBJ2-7,CASSKTGTGYSYEQYF,TGTGCCAGCAGCAAAACCGGGACAGGGTACTCCTACGAGCAGTACTTC
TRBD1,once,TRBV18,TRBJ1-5,CASSLQGQGPNQPQHF,TGTGCCAGCTCTCTACAAGGACAGGGGCCCAATCAGCCCCAGCATTTT
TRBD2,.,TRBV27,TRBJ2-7,CASSLSGLAAYEQYF,TGTGCCAGCAGTTTATCGGGTCTAGCGGCGTACGAGCAGTACTTC
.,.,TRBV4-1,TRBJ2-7,CASSHPGSYEQYF,TGCGCCAGCAGCCACCCGGGGTCCTACGAGCAGTACTTC
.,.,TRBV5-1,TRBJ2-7,CASSLGHQAYEQYF,TGCGCCAGCAGCTTAGGTCACCAAGCCTACGAGCAGTACTTC
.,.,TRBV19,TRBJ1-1,CASTVNTEAFF,TGTGCCAGTACCGTTAACACTGAAGCTTTCTTT
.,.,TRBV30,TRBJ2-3,CAVDSTDTQYF,TGTGCGGTTGACAGCACAGATACGCAGTATTTT
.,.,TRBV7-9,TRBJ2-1,CASRLRNEQFF,TGTGCCAGCAGGCTAAGGAATGAGCAGTTCTTC
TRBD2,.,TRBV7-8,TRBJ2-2,CASSLVGDISGRPDGGELFF,TGTGCCAGCAGCTTAGTAGGAGATATTAGCGGGAGGCCCGACGGCGGGGAGCTGTTTTTT
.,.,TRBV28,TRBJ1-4,CASTPRGYEKLFF,TGTGCCAGCACCCCCCGGGGATATGAAAAACTGTTTTTT
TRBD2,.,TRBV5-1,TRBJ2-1,CASSLVELAGVHEQFF,TGCGCCAGCAGCTTGGTGGAACTAGCGGGAGTGCATGAGCAGTTCTTC
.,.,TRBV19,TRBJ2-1,CASSPTYNEQFF,TGTGCCAGTAGTCCTACGTACAATGAGCAGTTCTTC
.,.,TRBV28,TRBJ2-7,CASSFRGVYEQYF,TGTGCCAGCAGTTTCAGGGGAGTCTACGAGCAGTACTTC
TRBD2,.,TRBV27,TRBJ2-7,CASSLSYPPLAGSYEQYF,TGTGCCAGCAGTTTATCCTACCCTCCCCTAGCGGGGTCCTACGAGCAGTACTTC